Presented here are 6 T cell receptor beta chains from one specimen sequenced in a study of blood T cell repertoires in COVID-19. Generated by immunoSEQ multiplex PCR, the TCRdb table keeps only in-frame clones and is missing some. Here the sample spans about 150,000 clones, approximately 80% being singletons. The sequenced sample consisted of peripheral blood. These receptors all stem from a woman between 50 and 59 years old in a cohort sampled during active or convalescent COVID-19.

Turning to this clone: Other DNA sequences of this sample code for an identical CDR3. The V gene is TRBV24-1, the J gene TRBJ2-7; 7 positions agree with TRBD1. The CDR3 loop spans 15 amino acids. Trimming removed 3 bases from V and 0 bases from J; junction bases left unmatched: 4. Germline CDR1 reads KGHDR; CDR2 reads SFDVKD. DNA for the CDR3: TGTGCCACCAGTGATCCCCGGGACAGCTCCTACGAGCAGTACTTC. Protein product: CATSDPRDSSYEQYF.

The chain links TRBV3-1 (or the pseudogene TRBV3-2) to TRBJ2-7; D is uncertain. The germline V gene encodes CDR1 LGHDT and CDR2 YNNKEL (reference sequence). V was shortened by 1 base and J by 0 bases, with 13 bases between the two germline ends. This CDR3 has 16 residues. This CDR3 reads CASSQGSAAASYEQYF. CDR3 DNA sequence: TGTGCCAGCAGCCAAGGGTCCGCCGCGGCCTCCTACGAGCAGTACTTC.

CDR3 sequence (DNA): TGTGCCAGCAGCTTAGGCAGGGGAAATGAGCAGTTCTTC. Its translation is CASSLGRGNEQFF. V is TRBV13 and J is TRBJ2-1; tentative D call: TRBD1 (6 bases). The CDR3 sequence is 13 residues long. Germline assignment: CDR1 PRHDT and CDR2 FYEKMQ (reference sequence). V was clipped by 0 bases and J by 7 bases, with 7 bases between them.

V gene TRBV19 combines with J gene TRBJ1-5; 9 bases are shared with TRBD1. This CDR3 is built from 16 residues. Looked up from germline, CDR1 is LNHDA and CDR2 is SQIVND (reference sequence). Trimming cost V 3 bases and J 2 bases; bases outside gene matches: 5. CDR3 region: CASSIGTGLGNQPQHF. As DNA, the CDR3 is TGTGCCAGTAGTATCGGGACAGGGCTAGGCAATCAGCCCCAGCATTTT.

The chain uses TRBV7-8 and TRBJ1-5; 10 nucleotides line up with TRBD1. The J segment lost 2 bases and the V segment lost 5 bases, leaving 6 bases of the junction unmatched. The length of the CDR3 is 16 residues. Looked up from germline, CDR1 is SGHVS and CDR2 is FQNEAQ. For the CDR3, the DNA is TGTGCCAGCAGCAGAAGGGACAGGGGTGGCAATCAGCCCCAGCATTTT. This sequence encodes CASSRRDRGGNQPQHF.

Here the CDR3 reads CAISEVGGSSYEQYF. The DNA of the CDR3 is TGTGCCATCAGTGAGGTTGGTGGGAGCTCCTACGAGCAGTACTTC. J is TRBJ2-7 and V is TRBV10-3, with D possibly being TRBD2 (5 bases). CDR3 size: 15 residues. Germline loops: CDR1 ENHRY, CDR2 SYGVKD. Trimming removed 2 bases at V and 0 bases at J, with 11 bases between.